The clone carrying this TCR beta chain was picked up many times. The antigen remains unidentified. These data originate in a study of neurological immune-mediated disorders. Findings and limits, study-wide: The greatest TCR clonal expansion appeared in HTLV-1-associated myelopathy and the smallest, falling below healthy controls, in multiple sclerosis.

TCRdb processed the 5' RACE reads anew with MiXCR; each CDR3 protein has one entry. The table shows about 28,000 distinct CDR3 sequences, with less than 8.5% occurring only once. CDR1 is SGHRS and CDR2 is YFSETQ in the germline V gene. The V and J ends lost 6 bases and 4 bases, in that order; junction bases with no gene match: 12. The CDR3 consists of 15 residues. The rearrangement links TRBV5-1 to TRBJ1-1, with 7 bases aligning to TRBD1. The sample was PBMCs. The source is a woman aged 45-60 years in good health. Written as DNA, the CDR3 is TGCGCCAGCAAAAGGTCAGGGGGTGAAGGCACTGAAGCTTTCTTT. It is translated as CASKRSGGEGTEAFF.